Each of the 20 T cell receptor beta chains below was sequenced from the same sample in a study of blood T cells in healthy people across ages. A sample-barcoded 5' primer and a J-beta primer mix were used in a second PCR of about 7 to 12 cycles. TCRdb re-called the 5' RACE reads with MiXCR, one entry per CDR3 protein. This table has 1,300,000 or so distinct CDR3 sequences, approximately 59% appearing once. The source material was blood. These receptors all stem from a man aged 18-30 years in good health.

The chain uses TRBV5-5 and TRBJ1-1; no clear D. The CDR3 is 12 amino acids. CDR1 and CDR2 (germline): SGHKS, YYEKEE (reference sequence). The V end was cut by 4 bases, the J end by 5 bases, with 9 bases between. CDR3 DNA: TGTGCCAGCAGCAGACCGGGAACTGAAGCTTTCTTT. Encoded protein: CASSRPGTEAFF.

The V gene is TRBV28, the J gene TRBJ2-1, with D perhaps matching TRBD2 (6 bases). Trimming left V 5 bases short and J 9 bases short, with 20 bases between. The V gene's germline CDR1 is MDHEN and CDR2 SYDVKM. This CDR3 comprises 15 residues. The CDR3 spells CASSPAGGEAGEQFF. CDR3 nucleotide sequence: TGTGCCAGCAGTCCCGCCGGGGGTGAAGCCGGTGAGCAGTTCTTC.

In DNA form, the CDR3 reads TGCGCCAGCAGCTTGGAGGGACAGGGAAGGACAGATACGCAGTATTTT. Its protein is CASSLEGQGRTDTQYF. The chain combines TRBV5-1 with TRBJ2-3, with 9 positions matching TRBD1. Germline V gives CDR1 SGHRS, CDR2 YFSETQ. There are 16 residues in the CDR3. The J segment lost 3 bases and the V segment lost 0 bases, leaving 5 bases of the junction unmatched.

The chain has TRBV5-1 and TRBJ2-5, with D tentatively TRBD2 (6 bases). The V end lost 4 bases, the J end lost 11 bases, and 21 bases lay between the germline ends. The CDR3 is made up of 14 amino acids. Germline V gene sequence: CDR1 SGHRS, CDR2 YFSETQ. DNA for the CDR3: TGCGCCAGCAGCCCGCAGGATTGGGGAGGAGAGCAGTACTTC. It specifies CASSPQDWGGEQYF.

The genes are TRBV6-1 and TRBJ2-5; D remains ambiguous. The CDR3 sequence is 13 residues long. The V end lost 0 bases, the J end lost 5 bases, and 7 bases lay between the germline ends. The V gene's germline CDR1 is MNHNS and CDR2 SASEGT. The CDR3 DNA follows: TGTGCCAGCAGTGAAGCGCATAGCGAGACCCAGTACTTC. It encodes CASSEAHSETQYF.

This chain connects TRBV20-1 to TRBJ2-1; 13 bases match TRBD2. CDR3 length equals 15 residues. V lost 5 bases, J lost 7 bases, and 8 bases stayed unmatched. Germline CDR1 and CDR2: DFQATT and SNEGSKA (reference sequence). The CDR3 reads CSASGLAGALNEQFF. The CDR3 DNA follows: TGCAGTGCTTCCGGACTAGCGGGGGCATTGAATGAGCAGTTCTTC.

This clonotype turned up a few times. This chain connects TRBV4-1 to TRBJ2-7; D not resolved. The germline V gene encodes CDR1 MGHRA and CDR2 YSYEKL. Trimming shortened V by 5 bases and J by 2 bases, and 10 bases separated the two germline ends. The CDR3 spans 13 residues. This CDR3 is CASSFDSPYEQYF. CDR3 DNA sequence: TGCGCCAGCAGCTTCGACTCTCCCTACGAGCAGTACTTC.

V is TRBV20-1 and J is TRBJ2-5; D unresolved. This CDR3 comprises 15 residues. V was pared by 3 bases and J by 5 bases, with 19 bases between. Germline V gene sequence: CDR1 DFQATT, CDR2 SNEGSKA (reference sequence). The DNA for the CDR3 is TGCAGTGCTAGGGGCCCGGATTGGAAAGAGGAGACCCAGTACTTC. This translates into CSARGPDWKEETQYF.

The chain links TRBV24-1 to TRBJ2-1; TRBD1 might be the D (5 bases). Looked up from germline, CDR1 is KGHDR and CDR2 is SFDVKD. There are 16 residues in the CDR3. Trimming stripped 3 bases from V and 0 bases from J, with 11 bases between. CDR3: CATSDIQESSYNEQFF. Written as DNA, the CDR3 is TGTGCCACCAGTGATATACAGGAGTCCTCCTACAATGAGCAGTTCTTC.

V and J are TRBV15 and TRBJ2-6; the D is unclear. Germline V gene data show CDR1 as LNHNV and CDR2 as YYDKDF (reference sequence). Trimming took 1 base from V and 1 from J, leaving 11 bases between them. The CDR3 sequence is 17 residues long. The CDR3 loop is CATSRGGSLSGANVLTF. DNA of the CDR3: TGTGCCACCAGCAGAGGTGGCAGTCTTTCTGGGGCCAACGTCCTGACTTTC.

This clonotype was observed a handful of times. The CDR3 protein is CASSLVLGLADTQYF. CDR3 in DNA: TGTGCCAGCAGCTTAGTACTAGGACTGGCAGATACGCAGTATTTT. This chain links TRBV7-2 with TRBJ2-3, with D tentatively TRBD2 (5 bases). V was shortened by 1 base and J by 4 bases, with 12 bases between the two germline ends. The CDR3 loop spans 15 amino acids. CDR1 is SGHTA, CDR2 FQGNSA, per germline. Full variable domain (rest looked up from reference TRBV7-2 and TRBJ2-3): GAGVSQSPSNKVTEKGKDVELRCDPISGHTALYWYRQSLGQGLEFLIYFQGNSAPDKSGLPSDRFSAERTGGSVSTLTIQRTQQEDSAVYLCASSLVLGLADTQYFGPGTRLTVL.

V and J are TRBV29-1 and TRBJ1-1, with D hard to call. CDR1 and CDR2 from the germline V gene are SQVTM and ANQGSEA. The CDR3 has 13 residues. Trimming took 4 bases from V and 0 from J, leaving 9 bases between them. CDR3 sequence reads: CSVAFGMNTEAFF. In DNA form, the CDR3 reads TGCAGCGTTGCATTTGGGATGAACACTGAAGCTTTCTTT.

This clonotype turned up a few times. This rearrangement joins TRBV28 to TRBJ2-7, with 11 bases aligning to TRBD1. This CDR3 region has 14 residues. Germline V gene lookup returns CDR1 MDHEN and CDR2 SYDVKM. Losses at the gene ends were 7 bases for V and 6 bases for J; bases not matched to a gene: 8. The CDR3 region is CASTLGDRGGEQYF. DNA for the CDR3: TGTGCCAGCACCCTGGGGGACAGGGGGGGCGAGCAGTACTTC.

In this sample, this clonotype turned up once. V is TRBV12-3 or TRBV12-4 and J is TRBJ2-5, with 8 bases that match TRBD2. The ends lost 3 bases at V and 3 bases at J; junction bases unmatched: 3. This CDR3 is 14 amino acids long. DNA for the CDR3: TGTGCCAGCAGTTTCTCGGGACTAGAAGAGACCCAGTACTTC. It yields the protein CASSFSGLEETQYF.

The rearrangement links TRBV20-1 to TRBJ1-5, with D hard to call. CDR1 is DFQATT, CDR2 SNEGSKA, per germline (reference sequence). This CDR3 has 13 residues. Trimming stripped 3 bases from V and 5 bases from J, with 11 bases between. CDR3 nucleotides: TGCAGTGCTAGGGACCGAGATTATCAGCCCCAGCATTTT. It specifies CSARDRDYQPQHF.

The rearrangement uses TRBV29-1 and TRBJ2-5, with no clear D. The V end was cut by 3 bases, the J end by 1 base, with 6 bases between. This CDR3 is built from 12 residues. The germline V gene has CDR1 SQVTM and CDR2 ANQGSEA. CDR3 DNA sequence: TGCAGCGTTGATTCCACCCAAGAGACCCAGTACTTC. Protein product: CSVDSTQETQYF.

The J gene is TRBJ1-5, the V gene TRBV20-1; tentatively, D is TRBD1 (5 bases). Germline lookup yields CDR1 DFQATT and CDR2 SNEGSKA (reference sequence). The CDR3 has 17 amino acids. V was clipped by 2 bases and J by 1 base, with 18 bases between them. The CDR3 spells CSARSSGWGSSNQPQHF. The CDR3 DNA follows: TGCAGTGCTAGATCATCGGGGTGGGGGTCAAGCAATCAGCCCCAGCATTTT.

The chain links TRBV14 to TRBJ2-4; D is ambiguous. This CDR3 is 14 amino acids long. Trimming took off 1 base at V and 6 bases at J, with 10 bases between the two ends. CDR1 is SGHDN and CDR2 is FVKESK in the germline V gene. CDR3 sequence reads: CASSQAPTGNIQYF. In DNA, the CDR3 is TGTGCCAGCAGCCAAGCGCCTACCGGAAACATTCAGTACTTC.

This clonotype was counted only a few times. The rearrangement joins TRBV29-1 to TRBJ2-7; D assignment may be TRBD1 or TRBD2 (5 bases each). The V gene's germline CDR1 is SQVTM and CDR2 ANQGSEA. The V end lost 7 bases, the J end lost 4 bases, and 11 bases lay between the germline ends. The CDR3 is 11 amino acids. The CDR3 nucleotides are TGCAGCGCTTCGGGGCTTTACGAGCAGTACTTC. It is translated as CSASGLYEQYF.

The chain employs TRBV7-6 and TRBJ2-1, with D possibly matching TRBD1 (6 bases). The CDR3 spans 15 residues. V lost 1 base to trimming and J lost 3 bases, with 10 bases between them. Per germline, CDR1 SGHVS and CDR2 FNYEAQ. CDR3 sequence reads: CASSLDGTLYNEQFF. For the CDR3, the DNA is TGTGCCAGCAGCTTAGATGGGACACTCTACAATGAGCAGTTCTTC.